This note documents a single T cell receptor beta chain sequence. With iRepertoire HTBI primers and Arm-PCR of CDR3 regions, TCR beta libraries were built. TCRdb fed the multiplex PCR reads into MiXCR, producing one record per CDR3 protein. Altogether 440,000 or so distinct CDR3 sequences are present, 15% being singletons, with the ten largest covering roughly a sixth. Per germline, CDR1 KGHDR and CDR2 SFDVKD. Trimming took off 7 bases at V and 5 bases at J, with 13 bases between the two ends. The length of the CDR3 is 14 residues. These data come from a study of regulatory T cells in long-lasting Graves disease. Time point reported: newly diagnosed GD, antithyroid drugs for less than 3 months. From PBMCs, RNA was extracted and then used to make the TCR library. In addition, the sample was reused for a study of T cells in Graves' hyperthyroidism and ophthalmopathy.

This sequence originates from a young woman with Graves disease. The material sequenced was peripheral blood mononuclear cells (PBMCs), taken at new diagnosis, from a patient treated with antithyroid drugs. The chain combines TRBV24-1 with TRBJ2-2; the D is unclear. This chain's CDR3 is CATSQNGMTGELFF. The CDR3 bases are TGTGCCACCAGCCAGAATGGGATGACCGGGGAGCTGTTTTTT.